This T cell receptor (beta chain) was sequenced for a study of blood T cell repertoires in COVID-19 (dated by TCRdb to 2018 to 2020). The study in broad terms: Samples from collaborators originated in the United States, Italy and Spain and spanned both the acute and convalescent phases of COVID-19. Samples came from the ongoing ImmuneRACE study (first 160 participants) plus 1,254 subjects from 6 global collaborators. The material from the prospective study consisted of cDNA or gDNA derived from T cells, B-cell-depleted T cells, or PBMCs. Sample metadata almost always included a de-identified subject ID, COVID-19 status, age in years and sex. Where HLA class I and class II types were available, the types were taken from metadata supplied by the sample provider, not from assay-based typing. Deeply sampled blood TCRbeta repertoires from subjects exposed to, actively infected with, or recovered from COVID-19 were included in the dataset. A freely available public database, intended as a resource for researchers studying the immune response to SARS-CoV-2, is where the repertoires were released. Broader findings and caveats from the paper: The amount of clinical and demographic metadata varied by source and participant and was provided uncurated.

The collaborating institutions used their own protocols to collect whole blood in K2EDTA tubes. For TCRbeta analysis, collaborators shipped samples in one of three forms: frozen whole blood, isolated PBMCs, or DNA extracted from either of those sample types. The trim is 8 bases for V and 2 bases for J, with a gap of 15 bases between the germline ends. From the cysteine up to the phenylalanine, the CDR3 has a length of 15 residues. The read is trimmed to its CDR3 DNA, 45 bases read in frame from base 1. Sequences SEHNR (CDR1) and FQNEAQ (CDR2) are obtained from the germline V gene (reference sequence). TCRbeta CDR3 regions were amplified from genomic DNA using the immunoSEQ Assay, a bias-controlled multiplex PCR. The study's processing was this. Nucleated cell counts per sample were estimated from amplification of reference gene primers within the assay. To quantify the absolute abundance of each unique TCRbeta CDR3 rearrangement, sequence reads were collapsed and filtered. Productive Simpson clonality was computed per sample as the square root of Simpson's diversity index over productive rearrangements. TCRdb took over this immuneACCESS table, retaining in-frame rearrangements with V and J assigned. Such tables are incomplete; in checked studies, under half of the missing clones stem from an unresolved V gene, and the remainder is unexplained. V and J calls and clone size are given by that table; D and trimming were obtained from the DNA. In all, the sample holds 2,500 to 4,000 clones, and roughly nine tenths of those were seen once. 6.3% of the sample rests with the top ten.

A word on this clone: This receptor's antigen is unknown. The sample holds no much larger clone one base away, and base qualities are not on file.

The origin of this receptor is a human donor with active COVID-19. The donor label of this sample is uncertain. The chain joins TRBV7-9 to TRBJ2-2; matching of 6 bases hints at TRBD2 as the D gene. Sequencing was done on a sample of peripheral blood. The CDR3 corresponds to CASGGRQANTGELFF. The DNA is TGTGCCAGCGGGGGGAGGCAGGCTAACACCGGGGAGCTGTTTTTT.